The 22 T cell receptor beta chains in this list originate from one sample, sequenced in a study of CD4 T cell repertoires in COVID-19. Clones were sequenced by immunoSEQ multiplex PCR, and TCRdb holds only the in-frame ones, with some missing. The table includes tens of thousands of clones, approximately 83% detected once. Specimen: CD4+ T cells from peripheral blood, collected after recovery from COVID-19. All receptors come from a human donor who had COVID-19.

The genes are TRBV19 and TRBJ2-5; unclear D gene. Looked up from germline, CDR1 is LNHDA and CDR2 is SQIVND (reference sequence). The V end was cut by 4 bases, the J end by 4 bases, with 13 bases between. This CDR3 contains 14 residues. The CDR3 DNA sequence: TGTGCCAGTAGTAGGATAGGAGCCTCAGAGACCCAGTACTTC. Amino acids: CASSRIGASETQYF.

The V call is TRBV9, the J call TRBJ2-5; the D gene is possibly TRBD1 (6 bases). The germline CDR1 and CDR2 sequences are SGDLS and YYNGEE. This CDR3 has 14 amino acids. Trimming removed 4 bases at V and 2 bases at J, with 12 bases between. CDR3 bases: TGTGCCAGCAGCTCGCGGACAGCGCAAGAGACCCAGTACTTC. It encodes CASSSRTAQETQYF.

V usage is TRBV7-2 and J usage is TRBJ1-1; D gene unclear. Trimming cost V 1 base and J 4 bases, with 10 bases left between them. This CDR3 contains 14 residues. Germline values: CDR1 SGHTA, CDR2 FQGNSA. DNA of the CDR3: TGTGCCAGCAGCTTAGGACCGGTCGGCACTGAAGCTTTCTTT. Its translation is CASSLGPVGTEAFF.

This clone came up once. The CDR3: CASNGGNYNEQFF. The CDR3 nucleotides read TGTGCCAGCAATGGCGGGAACTACAATGAGCAGTTCTTC. V gene TRBV6-5 combines with J gene TRBJ2-1, with D perhaps TRBD2 (6 bases). Germline lookup yields CDR1 MNHEY and CDR2 SVGAGI. The CDR3 is 13 amino acids. V was trimmed by 7 bases and J by 3 bases, leaving 10 bases between them.

The chain has TRBV24-1 and TRBJ2-1, with D hard to call. Germline V gene data show CDR1 as KGHDR and CDR2 as SFDVKD. The CDR3 consists of 16 residues. Trimming cost V 2 bases and J 0 bases, with 10 bases left between them. Here the CDR3 reads CATSDSAPSSYNEQFF. For the CDR3, the DNA is TGTGCCACCAGTGATTCCGCCCCGAGCTCCTACAATGAGCAGTTCTTC.

The V call is TRBV12-3 or TRBV12-4, the J call TRBJ2-7; tentative D call: TRBD1 (6 bases). CDR3 size: 13 residues. Trimming removed 2 bases from V and 9 bases from J, with 14 bases in between. In DNA form, the CDR3 reads TGTGCCAGCAGTTTAATAGGGGGAAGGCTGCAGTACTTC. Translating gives CASSLIGGRLQYF.

The J gene is TRBJ1-2, the V gene TRBV19; tentative D call: TRBD1 (5 bases). The CDR3 loop spans 16 amino acids. V shed 5 bases and J shed 8 bases, with 24 bases lying between them. Germline loops: CDR1 LNHDA, CDR2 SQIVND (reference sequence). The DNA for the CDR3 is TGTGCCAGTAGTGACAAGGGACTCTGGACGGGTATAGGCTACACCTTC. Amino acid sequence: CASSDKGLWTGIGYTF.

The chain links TRBV10-2 to TRBJ1-5; TRBD1 is a possible D gene (6 bases). CDR3 size: 15 residues. The V and J ends lost 3 bases and 4 bases respectively, with 13 bases between them. The germline V gene encodes CDR1 WSHSY and CDR2 SAAADI. The CDR3 spells CASSDQGSPNQPQHF. Here the CDR3 DNA reads TGCGCCAGCAGTGACCAGGGGTCACCTAATCAGCCCCAGCATTTT.

The V call is TRBV20-1, the J call TRBJ1-1, with D hard to call. Trimming took 3 bases from V and 1 from J, leaving 9 bases between them. This CDR3 comprises 13 residues. The V gene's germline CDR1 is DFQATT and CDR2 SNEGSKA (reference sequence). CDR3 bases: TGCAGTGCTAGTGGGCAATCGAACACTGAAGCTTTCTTT. Encoded protein: CSASGQSNTEAFF.

V and J are TRBV7-9 and TRBJ1-4, with 7 bases matching TRBD1. Trimming at V came to 1 base and at J to 8 bases, leaving 7 bases not matched to a gene. There are 15 residues in the CDR3. The germline CDR1 and CDR2 sequences are SEHNR and FQNEAQ (reference sequence). CDR3 amino acids: CASSLGQGLGEKLFF. The CDR3 DNA follows: TGTGCCAGCAGCTTAGGACAGGGCTTAGGCGAAAAACTGTTTTTT.

This chain links TRBV7-8 with TRBJ1-5; tentative D call: TRBD1 (5 bases). The CDR3 is 13 residues long. CDR1 and CDR2 (germline): SGHVS, FQNEAQ. The V end lost 2 bases, the J end lost 5 bases, and 7 bases lay between the germline ends. The CDR3 DNA reads TGTGCCAGCAGCTTAACGGGGGATCAGCCCCAGCATTTT. It encodes CASSLTGDQPQHF. The full variable domain, its missing parts supplied by reference TRBV7-8 and TRBJ1-5, is GAGVSQSPRYKVAKRGQDVALRCDPISGHVSLFWYQQALGQGPEFLTYFQNEAQLDKSGLPSDRFFAERPEGSVSTLKIQRTQQEDSAVYLCASSLTGDQPQHFGDGTRLSIL.

This rearrangement joins TRBV7-8 to TRBJ1-2; D is uncertain. V was shortened by 6 bases and J by 5 bases, with 13 bases between the two germline ends. Germline-derived CDR1 and CDR2 are SGHVS and FQNEAQ. There are 13 residues in the CDR3. The CDR3 protein is CASSPGGLYGYTF. CDR3 nucleotides: TGTGCCAGCAGTCCTGGAGGCCTTTATGGCTACACCTTC.

This chain links TRBV7-2 with TRBJ1-2, with 7 bases aligning to TRBD1. The germline V gene encodes CDR1 SGHTA and CDR2 FQGNSA. The CDR3 has 13 residues. V shed 2 bases, J shed 6 bases, and the junction held 3 bases outside the gene matches. The CDR3 DNA reads as TGTGCCAGCAGCTTAACCAGGGGGGATGGCTACACCTTC. Its translation: CASSLTRGDGYTF.

The gene calls are TRBV3-1 (or the pseudogene TRBV3-2) and TRBJ1-1; TRBD1 aligns across 9 bases. Germline V gives CDR1 LGHDT, CDR2 YNNKEL (reference sequence). This CDR3 has 15 amino acids. Trimming removed 2 bases from V and 8 bases from J; junction bases left unmatched: 9. For the CDR3, the DNA is TGTGCCAGCAGCCAAAACAGGGGGCGAAAAATAGAAGCTTTCTTT. It yields the protein CASSQNRGRKIEAFF.

The CDR3 nucleotides read TGTGCCAGTAGTACAGCCGGGACGCCAGCCACCTTC. Its protein product is CASSTAGTPATF. The V gene is TRBV19, the J gene TRBJ1-2, with D possibly being TRBD1 (5 bases). The CDR3 runs 12 residues. Trimming removed 4 bases from V and 13 bases from J, with 16 bases in between. Germline CDR1 reads LNHDA; CDR2 reads SQIVND (reference sequence). The entire variable domain, with the rest obtained from reference TRBV19 and TRBJ1-2, is as follows: DGGITQSPKYLFRKEGQNVTLSCEQNLNHDAMYWYRQDPGQGLRLIYYSQIVNDFQKGDIAEGYSVSREKKESFPLTVTSAQKNPTAFYLCASSTAGTPATFGSGTRLTVV.

The rearrangement joins TRBV5-4 to TRBJ2-7; TRBD2 agrees at 11 bases. Germline CDR1 SGHNT, CDR2 YYREEE (reference sequence). J gave up 6 bases and V 3 bases, and 5 bases lay outside the gene matches. The CDR3 consists of 14 residues. The CDR3 reads CASSYSGGAVEQYF. Written as DNA, the CDR3 is TGTGCCAGCAGCTATAGCGGGGGGGCGGTCGAGCAGTACTTC.

This clone has a single count. CDR3 protein: CASSGSAGETQYF. CDR3 DNA: TGTGCCAGCAGCGGGAGTGCAGGGGAGACCCAGTACTTC. This chain uses TRBV11-2 with TRBJ2-5; TRBD1 or TRBD2 may be the D gene (5 bases each). In germline, CDR1 is SGHAT, CDR2 FQNNGV. This CDR3 has 13 amino acids. Trimming pared 5 bases from V and 5 bases from J, leaving 12 bases between.

This clone was recorded once. The chain couples TRBV10-3 to TRBJ2-7; no definite D call. Germline CDR1 reads ENHRY; CDR2 reads SYGVKD. With 6 bases removed from V and 5 bases from J, the gap between germline ends came to 14 bases. CDR3 length: 13 residues. CDR3 residues: CAIRDVTPNEQYF. In nucleotides, the CDR3 is TGTGCCATCAGGGACGTGACCCCGAACGAGCAGTACTTC.

The chain recombines TRBV3-1 (or the pseudogene TRBV3-2) with TRBJ2-5, with a tentative D call TRBD2 (6 bases). Trimming stripped 6 bases from V and 3 bases from J, with 20 bases between. The CDR3 has 16 amino acids. Germline loops: CDR1 LGHDT, CDR2 YNNKEL (reference sequence). Written as DNA, the CDR3 is TGTGCCAGCAGACCCATTCCGGGACTCAAAAAAGAGACCCAGTACTTC. It is translated as CASRPIPGLKKETQYF.

This clone was seen a few times. The V call is TRBV5-1, the J call TRBJ2-7, with 11 bases fitting TRBD2. The CDR3 contains 15 residues. From germline, CDR1 is SGHRS and CDR2 YFSETQ. Unmatched junction bases numbered 3, after V lost 4 bases and J lost 0 bases. The CDR3 region has the DNA TGCGCCAGCAGCACGGGACTAGCGGTCTCCTACGAGCAGTACTTC. Protein sequence: CASSTGLAVSYEQYF.

The genes are TRBV5-1 and TRBJ2-5, with D tentatively TRBD1 (7 bases). V was trimmed by 1 base and J by 2 bases, leaving 24 bases between them. Germline lookup yields CDR1 SGHRS and CDR2 YFSETQ. This CDR3 has 19 amino acids. In nucleotides, the CDR3 is TGCGCCAGCAGCTTGAACTGGGTAGGGGGCTCTAGCGAACAAGAGACCCAGTACTTC. Residues: CASSLNWVGGSSEQETQYF.

J is TRBJ2-3 and V is TRBV19; D possibly corresponds to TRBD1 (6 bases). Trimming took off 5 bases at V and 6 bases at J, with 15 bases between the two ends. CDR1 and CDR2 from the germline V gene are LNHDA and SQIVND (reference sequence). The CDR3 covers 14 residues. The CDR3 is CASSDTGLADTQYF. CDR3 in DNA: TGTGCCAGTAGTGATACAGGGTTGGCGGATACGCAGTATTTT. The full variable domain, with the rest looked up from reference TRBV19 and TRBJ2-3, is DGGITQSPKYLFRKEGQNVTLSCEQNLNHDAMYWYRQDPGQGLRLIYYSQIVNDFQKGDIAEGYSVSREKKESFPLTVTSAQKNPTAFYLCASSDTGLADTQYFGPGTRLTVL.